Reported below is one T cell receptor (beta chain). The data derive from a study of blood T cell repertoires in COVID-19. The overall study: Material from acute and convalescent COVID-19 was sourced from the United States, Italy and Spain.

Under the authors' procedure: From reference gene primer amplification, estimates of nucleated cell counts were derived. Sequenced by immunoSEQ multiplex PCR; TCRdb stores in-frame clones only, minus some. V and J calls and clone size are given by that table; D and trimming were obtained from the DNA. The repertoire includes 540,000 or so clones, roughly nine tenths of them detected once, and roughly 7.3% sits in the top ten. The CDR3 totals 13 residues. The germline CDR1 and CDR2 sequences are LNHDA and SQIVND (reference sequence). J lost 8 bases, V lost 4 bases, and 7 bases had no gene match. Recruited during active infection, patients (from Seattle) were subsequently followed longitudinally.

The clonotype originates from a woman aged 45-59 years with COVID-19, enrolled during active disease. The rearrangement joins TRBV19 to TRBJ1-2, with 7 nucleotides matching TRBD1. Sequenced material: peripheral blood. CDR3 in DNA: TGTGCCAGTAGTAACAGGGGACCTCGGGGCTACACCTTC. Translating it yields CASSNRGPRGYTF.